A selection of T cell receptor beta chains follows, all from one sample in a study of human T cells and chemical hapten exposure. MiXCR was run by TCRdb on the RACE reads, yielding one entry per CDR3 protein. Of around 150,000 distinct CDR3 sequences in the sample, about 15% are singletons; the top ten hold about 1.7%. The sample here was whole blood, taken in connection with sensitization to the hapten diphenylcyclopropenone (DPC). Source of these receptors: a woman in her 30s with alopecia areata. Some clones in this sample may be carry-over from other donors' samples. Each CDR3 is given with its conserved first and last residue. A D gene is named only where the DNA matches it firmly. Some rows have no size entry. The others give once, few or many, or a class for an expanded clone.

V gene,J gene,clone size,D gene,CDR3 protein,CDR3 DNA
TRBV5-1,TRBJ2-7,few,TRBD1,CASSLAGQGDEQYF,TGCGCCAGCAGCTTGGCTGGACAGGGAGACGAGCAGTACTTC
TRBV3-1,TRBJ2-7,few,TRBD2,CASSRVGSGAAYEQYF,TGTGCCAGCAGCCGTGTTGGTAGCGGGGCCGCCTACGAGCAGTACTTC
TRBV28,TRBJ2-7,many,-,CASSLTGSLYEQYF,TGTGCCAGCAGTTTAACCGGGTCCCTCTACGAGCAGTACTTC
TRBV9,TRBJ2-2,-,-,CASSWGSRDTGELFF,TGTGCCAGCAGCTGGGGGTCAAGGGACACCGGGGAGCTGTTTTTT
TRBV2,TRBJ1-4,-,-,CASMQEINEKLFF,TGTGCCAGCATGCAAGAGATCAATGAAAAACTGTTTTTT
TRBV7-9,TRBJ1-2,-,-,CASSLAWGGGYTF,TGTGCCAGCAGCTTAGCGTGGGGAGGTGGCTACACCTTC
TRBV29-1,TRBJ1-1,-,-,CSVKTGWRTEAFF,TGCAGCGTTAAAACAGGGTGGAGGACTGAAGCTTTCTTT
TRBV7-8,TRBJ1-6,few,-,CASSLALLASSYNSPLHF,TGTGCCAGCAGCCTCGCCCTATTGGCGAGCTCCTATAATTCACCCCTCCACTTT
TRBV20-1,TRBJ1-2,few,-,CSAKSGTNYGYTF,TGCAGTGCTAAATCCGGGACTAACTATGGCTACACCTTC
TRBV7-3,TRBJ1-1,many,-,CASSLYPGAVEAFF,TGTGCCAGCAGCCTCTACCCGGGGGCGGTGGAAGCTTTCTTT
TRBV10-3,TRBJ1-1,few,-,CAIIRMMNTEAFF,TGTGCCATCATCAGAATGATGAACACTGAAGCTTTCTTT
TRBV20-1,TRBJ2-3,-,TRBD2,CSARDRLAGTSLDTQYF,TGCAGTGCTAGAGATCGGCTAGCGGGGACCAGCCTAGATACGCAGTATTTT
TRBV4-3,TRBJ1-2,-,TRBD1,CASSQDPAGGMGYGYTF,TGCGCCAGCAGCCAAGATCCGGCAGGGGGCATGGGCTATGGCTACACCTTC
TRBV29-1,TRBJ2-1,-,-,CSVKKTTGIREQFF,TGCAGCGTTAAAAAAACGACGGGAATTCGTGAGCAGTTCTTC
TRBV20-1,TRBJ1-1,many,-,CSSPREVPEAFF,TGCAGTTCCCCCCGGGAGGTGCCCGAAGCTTTCTTT
TRBV12-5,TRBJ1-1,many,TRBD1,CASGLTGSTEAFF,TGTGCTAGTGGCCTGACAGGGTCCACTGAAGCTTTCTTT
TRBV6-2/TRBV6-3,TRBJ1-1,-,-,CASSYMNTEAFF,TGTGCCAGCAGTTACATGAACACTGAAGCTTTCTTT
TRBV11-3,TRBJ1-1,many,-,CASSFEQVMNTEAFF,TGTGCCAGCAGCTTTGAACAGGTAATGAACACTGAAGCTTTCTTT
TRBV12-2,TRBJ2-5,-,-,CASRLAEAGKQETQYF,TGTGCAAGTCGCTTAGCGGAGGCGGGAAAACAAGAGACCCAGTACTTC
TRBV6-6,TRBJ2-2,few,TRBD2,CASSSGGRARVTGELFF,TGTGCCAGCAGTTCGGGCGGGAGGGCCCGGGTCACCGGGGAGCTGTTTTTT
TRBV12-3/TRBV12-4,TRBJ1-2,-,TRBD1,CASSATGTGGNYGYTF,TGTGCCAGCAGTGCAACCGGGACAGGGGGTAACTATGGCTACACCTTC
TRBV9,TRBJ1-6,-,-,CASNVGGFDSPLHF,TGTGCCAGCAACGTAGGGGGGTTCGATTCACCCCTCCACTTT
TRBV12-3/TRBV12-4,TRBJ1-6,few,-,CASSLNIGAESPLHF,TGTGCCAGCAGTTTAAATATCGGGGCGGAATCACCCCTCCACTTT
TRBV21-1,TRBJ2-5,-,-,CASSKSRPQGYFRETQYF,TGTGCCAGCAGCAAAAGCCGCCCCCAGGGGTACTTCCGAGAGACCCAGTACTTC
TRBV20-1,TRBJ2-1,once,TRBD2,CSASGAGTGYNEQFF,TGCAGTGCTAGCGGAGCGGGAACTGGCTACAATGAGCAGTTCTTC
TRBV12-3/TRBV12-4,TRBJ2-3,once,TRBD2,CASSSGTSSDTQYF,TGTGCCAGCAGTTCCGGGACTAGCTCAGATACGCAGTATTTT
TRBV27,TRBJ2-7,-,-,CANSFLGDAYEQYF,TGTGCCAACAGTTTTCTAGGAGATGCCTACGAGCAGTACTTC
TRBV11-2,TRBJ1-6,few,-,CASSPGTTYNSPLHF,TGTGCCAGCAGTCCCGGGACAACCTATAATTCACCCCTCCACTTT
TRBV4-3,TRBJ2-3,-,-,CASSQYYGTDTQYF,TGCGCCAGCAGCCAATACTACGGGACCGATACGCAGTATTTT
TRBV7-8,TRBJ1-5,-,-,CASSLFNRENSNQPQHF,TGTGCCAGCAGCTTATTTAACAGGGAGAATAGCAATCAGCCCCAGCATTTT
TRBV11-3,TRBJ2-1,-,TRBD2,CASSTRLAGGHEQFF,TGTGCCAGCAGCACTCGACTAGCGGGGGGGCACGAGCAGTTCTTC
TRBV3-1,TRBJ1-5,few,-,CASSRDNTNQPQHF,TGTGCCAGCAGCAGAGACAACACCAATCAGCCCCAGCATTTT
TRBV20-1,TRBJ2-5,many,TRBD2,CSARDLPGLGRTQETQYF,TGCAGTGCTAGAGATCTTCCGGGACTAGGGAGGACCCAAGAGACCCAGTACTTC
TRBV6-2/TRBV6-3,TRBJ1-1,few,-,CASSYTTGHPGTEAFF,TGTGCCAGCAGTTATACAACAGGGCATCCGGGCACTGAAGCTTTCTTT
TRBV2,TRBJ1-5,few,-,CATAKDNQPQHF,TGTGCCACCGCGAAAGACAATCAGCCCCAGCATTTT
TRBV6-6,TRBJ1-4,-,-,CASSTYNPGDEKLFF,TGTGCCAGCAGTACCTACAACCCCGGGGATGAAAAACTGTTTTTT
TRBV28,TRBJ1-2,few,-,CASSEGYYGYTF,TGTGCCAGCAGCGAGGGGTACTATGGCTACACCTTC
TRBV27,TRBJ1-6,many,-,CASSLSSFNSPLHF,TGTGCCAGCAGTTTAAGTTCCTTTAATTCACCCCTCCACTTT
TRBV7-8,TRBJ2-1,-,-,CASSFTARGYNEQFF,TGTGCCAGCAGCTTTACGGCGAGAGGCTACAATGAGCAGTTCTTC
TRBV25-1,TRBJ1-2,-,-,CASSEGAGQGYTF,TGTGCCAGCAGTGAAGGGGCAGGGCAAGGCTACACCTTC
TRBV18,TRBJ1-5,few,-,CASSPGVYSNQPQHF,TGTGCCAGCTCACCGGGGGTTTATAGCAATCAGCCCCAGCATTTT
TRBV12-3/TRBV12-4,TRBJ1-5,-,-,CASSGEGQPQHF,TGTGCCAGCAGCGGAGAGGGCCAGCCCCAGCATTTT
TRBV29-1,TRBJ2-5,few,TRBD2,CSAQRLAGPGETQYF,TGCAGCGCCCAAAGGCTAGCGGGGCCGGGGGAGACCCAGTACTTC
TRBV16,TRBJ1-1,-,-,CASSHDRGLEAFF,TGTGCCAGCAGCCACGACCGAGGACTTGAAGCTTTCTTT
TRBV4-1,TRBJ2-1,-,TRBD2,CASSPGGESSSGSYNEQFF,TGCGCCAGCAGCCCTGGTGGAGAGAGCTCTAGCGGGAGCTACAATGAGCAGTTCTTC
TRBV6-2/TRBV6-3,TRBJ2-1,many,TRBD1,CASSIHRQGLGEQFF,TGTGCCAGCAGTATTCATCGACAGGGTCTAGGTGAGCAGTTCTTC
TRBV4-1,TRBJ2-7,many,-,CASSQVRGNEQYF,TGCGCCAGCAGCCAAGTGCGAGGCAACGAGCAGTACTTC
TRBV29-1,TRBJ2-3,-,-,CSVEGRGNTDTQYF,TGCAGCGTTGAAGGTCGCGGGAACACAGATACGCAGTATTTT
TRBV5-4,TRBJ2-1,few,-,CASSFFTAISTAYNEQFF,TGTGCCAGCAGCTTCTTCACCGCGATTTCAACAGCCTACAATGAGCAGTTCTTC
TRBV5-1,TRBJ2-5,few,-,CASSREGRETQYF,TGCGCCAGCAGCCGGGAAGGGAGAGAGACCCAGTACTTC
TRBV6-5,TRBJ2-5,-,TRBD1,CASSFGTGALQETQYF,TGTGCCAGCAGTTTCGGGACAGGGGCACTTCAAGAGACCCAGTACTTC
TRBV7-2,TRBJ1-6,few,-,CASSLSAGVGNSPLHF,TGTGCCAGCAGCTTATCGGCCGGGGTGGGAAATTCACCCCTCCACTTT
TRBV10-3,TRBJ1-1,few,TRBD1,CAISGRTGTEAFF,TGTGCCATCAGTGGCCGGACAGGGACTGAAGCTTTCTTT
TRBV3-1,TRBJ2-3,few,-,CASSQGDVLTDTQYF,TGTGCCAGCAGCCAGGGGGACGTCCTCACGGATACGCAGTATTTT